The entry below describes one T cell receptor beta chain. Its antigen remains unidentified. These data originate in a study of T cell clusters in autoimmune cytopenias (dated by TCRdb to the late 2010s). At the level of the whole study: Of the approximately 43 healthy donor controls, approximately 24 were female, and the group had a mean age of approximately 55 years and a median age of about 62 years. The median TRB sequencing depth was around 50,000 reads per sample, and the median number of distinct TRB clonotypes was a few thousand per sample. TRB and IGH repertoires from peripheral blood were sequenced in autoimmune cytopenia patients at active disease and during treatment follow-up, with healthy, CLL and autoimmune hepatitis controls included alongside. The study aimed to test whether autoimmune cytopenia patients carry a disease-specific immune repertoire signature usable as a blood-based biomarker. For primary cytopenia, the controls were about 26 age-matched healthy donors, and for secondary cytopenia, the controls were around 13 age-matched CLL patients. Repertoires from autoimmune hepatitis patients were compared with those of 20 to 25 healthy donors matched for age and sex.

Per sample, about 250 ng of peripheral blood genomic DNA, approximately 37,500 genome equivalents, was used for TRB amplification. To amplify TRB rearrangements, a touch-down multiplex PCR protocol was run with the TRB-A and TRB-B primer pools combined in a single tube. Illumina adapters and sample indices were attached to the amplicons through two consecutive PCR reactions using Phusion HS II polymerase. After gel purification with the NucleoSpin Gel and PCR Clean-up kit, the amplicons were quantified by Qubit and checked for quality on an Agilent 2100 Bioanalyzer. Sequencing of the libraries was done on an Illumina MiSeq with paired-end, single-indexed, 600-cycle runs. In the authors' own workflow: MiXCR version 2.1.12, together with the default MiXCR reference library, was used to align and assemble the TRB reads. A clone was defined by each unique CDR3 nucleotide sequence, and analysis was restricted to productive sequences with at least two reads. To assess repertoire diversity, an R script computed alpha-parameterized diversity profiles (alpha 0 to 5), which included the Shannon (alpha 1) and Simpson (alpha 2) indices. Combinatorial TRB VJ usage was computed with the tcR package and compared between cohorts by principal component analysis with ade4. GLIPH was used to cluster TCRbeta CDR3s in pairs of cohorts matched for age and read depth, and a Wilcoxon test was used to compare cluster frequencies. TCRdb reprocessed the reads into one record per CDR3 protein sequence, lacking DNA. The V and J calls come from TCRdb's annotation, not from the publication. The record for this sample contains 9,500 to 12,000 distinct CDR3 sequences. The ten largest clones add up to around 33% of the sample.

Overall study results and their limits: TRB repertoire shifts, with less even repertoires in secondary cytopenia and CLL, mostly reflected lymphoma bias rather than autoimmunity. A lack of physiological T cell clusters in primary autoimmune cytopenia patients was suggested by GLIPH, as 51 clusters were found to be exclusive to healthy donors versus under 20 exclusive to patients. Healthy donors showed around 3.1-fold more exclusive TRB clusters than active autoimmune hepatitis patients, consistent with an autoimmunity-wide signature. In the comparison of secondary cytopenia with CLL, no cluster-lack signature showed up, apparently because the dominant lymphoma-associated repertoire masked the signature. The T cell clusters were defined only in silico, and the functional role of the clusters was left to be validated experimentally.

The CDR3 goes from the cysteine to the phenylalanine over 15 residues. Only the protein is available. Sequences GTSNPN (CDR1) and SVGIG (CDR2) are obtained from the germline V gene (reference sequence). These data were also filed under a second study, of T cell repertoires in aging, cancer and after chemotherapy. The second study also describes: Donors were distributed across six age groups ranging from 30 or younger to 70 or older, with at least three individuals included per group. TCR repertoires from healthy donor controls were recorded over periods of several months to years and showed clear clonal overlap between repeated samplings. In total, the full dataset held about 8.8 million TCR reads. Compared with age-matched healthy donors, untreated patients with hematological or solid cancers had significantly lower TCR diversity and higher clonality in blood. Declining TCR diversity with age in healthy donors was mainly explained by loss of richness; in cancer patients, loss of evenness also contributed. In both cancer cohorts, the median generation probability rose over the chemotherapy interval, which suggests that the repertoire was reconstituted through rebound thymic output. According to the authors, the repertoire data do not allow conclusions to be drawn about immunological memory after chemotherapy. The study profiled peripheral blood TCR beta repertoires from healthy donors and cancer patients to examine immunoaging and T cell reconstitution after chemotherapy. The cohort comprised 200 to 250 cancer patients, 90 to 94 with hematological and fewer than 140 with solid cancers, plus 95 healthy donors as a reference group. Processing of the TRB sequences was carried out with MiXCR versions 2.12 and 3.0.5. The repertoire metrics were Shannon diversity, evenness, clonality (calculated as one minus evenness), and diversity profiles parameterized by alpha from 0 to 5. The IGoR algorithm was used to compute generation probabilities of clones in paired pre- and post-chemotherapy samples.

Sequencing used peripheral blood. This clonotype originated in a human donor in good health. This receptor chain uses TRBV30 and TRBJ1-2; TCRdb gives TRBD1 as the D gene, but with no DNA this cannot be confirmed. CDR3 sequence: CAWSVTPDSMYGYTF.